These 7 T cell receptor beta chains were all obtained from the same sample, sequenced in a study of blood T cell repertoires in COVID-19. The method was immunoSEQ multiplex PCR; TCRdb's version includes in-frame clones alone and lacks a portion of them. This sample has around 270,000 clones, with over 75% found just once. Specimen: PBMCs or T cells enriched from blood (not recorded which). Receptor source: a woman between 35 and 50 years old who had been exposed to COVID-19.

CDR3 nucleotides: TGTGCCACCAGTGATTTGGGTCATAGGTACGGGGCGACAGGGGACACAGATACGCAGTATTTT. This codes for CATSDLGHRYGATGDTDTQYF. This rearrangement joins TRBV24-1 to TRBJ2-3, with 8 bases that match TRBD1. Per the germline V gene, CDR1 is KGHDR and CDR2 is SFDVKD. V dropped 0 bases and J dropped 2; count of bases not matched to a gene: 18. The CDR3 is 21 amino acids.

The chain couples TRBV7-9 to TRBJ1-4; possibly TRBD1 for D (6 bases). This CDR3 comprises 15 residues. Germline assignment: CDR1 SEHNR and CDR2 FQNEAQ (reference sequence). Trimming stripped 3 bases from V and 7 bases from J, with 15 bases between. This chain's CDR3 is CASSLAKQGSEKLFF. The CDR3 region has the DNA TGTGCCAGCAGCTTGGCAAAACAGGGATCTGAAAAACTGTTTTTT. Drawing the rest from reference TRBV7-9 and TRBJ1-4, the complete variable domain is DTGVSQNPRHKITKRGQNVTFRCDPISEHNRLYWYRQTLGQGPEFLTYFQNEAQLEKSRLLSDRFSAERPKGSFSTLEIQRTEQGDSAMYLCASSLAKQGSEKLFFGSGTQLSVL.

CDR3 DNA sequence: TGTGCCAGCAGCTTAGTTACAAGGAGCACTGAAGCTTTCTTT. Translating it yields CASSLVTRSTEAFF. The chain links TRBV7-9 to TRBJ1-1, with D unclear. Looked up from germline, CDR1 is SEHNR and CDR2 is FQNEAQ (reference sequence). Trimming removed 1 base at V and 4 bases at J, with 10 bases between. CDR3 length equals 14 residues.

The chain uses TRBV6-5 and TRBJ1-4, with D maybe TRBD1 (6 bases). The CDR3 has 13 residues. Germline lookup yields CDR1 MNHEY and CDR2 SVGAGI. Deletions cut 4 bases from V and 8 bases from J, with 11 bases between. The CDR3 nucleotides are TGTGCCAGCAGTTGGGACCAGGGGGAAAAACTGTTTTTT. Its protein product is CASSWDQGEKLFF.

The chain combines TRBV10-3 with TRBJ1-2, with D perhaps TRBD1 (6 bases). Deletions cut 9 bases from V and 5 bases from J, with 16 bases between. This CDR3 has 13 residues. Germline lookup yields CDR1 ENHRY and CDR2 SYGVKD. CDR3: CAITQGNVYGYTF. The CDR3 nucleotides read TGTGCCATAACACAGGGTAATGTTTATGGCTACACCTTC.

The J gene is TRBJ1-6, the V gene TRBV7-3; TRBD1 matches at 7 bases. V lost 3 bases and J lost 4; bases outside the gene matches: 6. This CDR3 has 16 amino acids. Germline V gene data show CDR1 as SGHTA and CDR2 as FQGTGA. CDR3 nucleotide sequence: TGTGCCAGCAGCTTTAGGGGGCTAGGATATAATTCACCCCTCCACTTT. Amino acid sequence: CASSFRGLGYNSPLHF.

This clone was detected only a few times. The chain employs TRBV7-9 and TRBJ1-1; D call uncertain. From germline, CDR1 is SEHNR and CDR2 FQNEAQ (reference sequence). The CDR3 consists of 15 residues. The ends were cut back, 0 bases at V and 1 base at J, with 9 bases in the middle. CDR3 sequence reads: CASSLARFGNTEAFF. CDR3 sequence (DNA): TGTGCCAGCAGCTTAGCGCGGTTCGGGAACACTGAAGCTTTCTTT.